These T cell receptor beta chains were read from a single sample in a study of Graves' ophthalmopathy and Graves' hyperthyroidism. TCRdb itself ran the multiplex PCR reads through MiXCR, one entry per CDR3 protein. Among about 220,000 distinct CDR3 sequences listed, roughly a fifth were seen once. The sequenced material came from peripheral blood. These receptors were collected from a woman between 50 and 59 years old with Graves' ophthalmopathy. Both conserved end residues are part of each CDR3. A D gene is named only where the DNA matches it firmly. Some rows have no size entry. The others give once, few or many, or a class for an expanded clone.

j_call d_call v_call cdr3_length clone_size cdr3_nt cdr3_aa
TRBJ2-7 TRBD2 TRBV12-3/TRBV12-4 15 many TGTGCCAGCAGGCAAACTAGCGGGAACTCCTACGAGCAGTACTTC CASRQTSGNSYEQYF
TRBJ2-2 TRBD1 TRBV7-2 15 many TGTGCCAGCAGCTACCGACAGGGGGGGAACGGGGAGCTGTTTTTT CASSYRQGGNGELFF
TRBJ1-1 TRBD1 TRBV19 17 many TGTGCCAGTCGCACCGGGACAGGGGTTGACCCATTGCGTGAAGCTTTCTTT CASRTGTGVDPLREAFF
TRBJ2-2 NA TRBV4-2 13 many TGTGCCAGCAGCCAACAAGGTAGCTGGGAGCTGTTTTTT CASSQQGSWELFF
TRBJ2-2 TRBD2 TRBV30 14 many TGTGCCTGGAGACTCGGACTAGGCGCCGGGGAGCTGTTTTTT CAWRLGLGAGELFF
TRBJ2-7 TRBD2 TRBV20-1 15 many TGCAGTGCTAGAGATGTGGTAGCGGGAGTTCAAGAGCAGTACTTC CSARDVVAGVQEQYF
TRBJ1-6 NA TRBV12-3/TRBV12-4 14 many TGTGCCAGCAGTTGGCAGGGGCCTAATTCACCCCTCCACTTT CASSWQGPNSPLHF
TRBJ1-2 NA TRBV6-1 15 many TGTGCCAGCACCCCCAGGGTCTCGGGGTACTATGGCTACACCTTC CASTPRVSGYYGYTF
TRBJ2-2 TRBD1 TRBV19 18 many TGTGCCAGTACTCCGCTAGTGACAGGGGGCCGGGGCACCGGGGAGCTGTTTTTT CASTPLVTGGRGTGELFF
TRBJ1-2 TRBD1 TRBV7-3 15 many TGTGCCAGCAGCTCACTCCCGGGACAGGCCGCGGGCTACACCTTC CASSSLPGQAAGYTF
TRBJ1-5 TRBD1 TRBV28 14 many TGTGCCAGCAAGGAGACAGGGGGCAATCAGCCCCAGCATTTT CASKETGGNQPQHF
TRBJ1-2 NA TRBV12-3/TRBV12-4 14 many TGTGCCAGCAGTCGGACGGGATATAACGATGGCTACACCTTC CASSRTGYNDGYTF
TRBJ2-7 NA TRBV29-1 11 many TGCAGCGTCGTTCAAGCGTACGAGCAGTACTTC CSVVQAYEQYF
TRBJ2-2 NA TRBV29-1 14 once TGCAGCGTCATTTTAGGGACGGACACCGGGGAGCTGTTTTTT CSVILGTDTGELFF
TRBJ1-1 NA TRBV11-1 17 few TGTGCCAGCAGCCCGACCGGGGGGGGCTCCAGGGACACTGAAGCTTTCTTT CASSPTGGGSRDTEAFF
TRBJ2-7 TRBD2 TRBV5-1 15 NA TGCGCCAGCAGCCTTGGACTAGCGCGATCCTACGAGCAGTACTTC CASSLGLARSYEQYF
TRBJ1-1 NA TRBV19 12 many TGTGCCAGTAGTCACGCAGGGACTGAAGCTTTCTTT CASSHAGTEAFF
TRBJ1-2 NA TRBV7-8 15 once TGTGCCAGCAGCCGCGACGGCGGGGGGGCGGATGGCTACACCTTC CASSRDGGGADGYTF
TRBJ1-1 NA TRBV12-3/TRBV12-4 13 many TGTGCCAGCAGTTTCGTAACCTTGGGTGAAGCTTTCTTT CASSFVTLGEAFF
TRBJ1-2 NA TRBV2 13 many TGTGCCACTTTGGGCAGGGAAGACTATGGCTACACCTTC CATLGREDYGYTF
TRBJ2-5 TRBD2 TRBV28 14 many TGTGCCAGCCGACTAGCGGGAATAGAAGAGACCCAGTACTTC CASRLAGIEETQYF
TRBJ1-6 NA TRBV6-1 15 many TGTGCCAGCAGTCCGGGACCCCCAAGGGATTCACCCCTCCACTTT CASSPGPPRDSPLHF
TRBJ1-6 NA TRBV9 14 once TGTGCCAGCAGCGGTCGGGACTTTAATTCACCCCTCCACTTT CASSGRDFNSPLHF
TRBJ2-7 NA TRBV28 15 many TGTGCCAGCAGTTTATCCACTGGGGGACCCTACGAGCAGTACTTC CASSLSTGGPYEQYF
TRBJ1-5 NA TRBV4-3 13 few TGCGCCAGCAGCCAAGACAACGGGCAGCCCCAGCATTTT CASSQDNGQPQHF
TRBJ2-7 TRBD2 TRBV9 15 many TGTGCCAGCAGCGTCTCAGCGGGGCCCTCCTACGAGCAGTACTTC CASSVSAGPSYEQYF